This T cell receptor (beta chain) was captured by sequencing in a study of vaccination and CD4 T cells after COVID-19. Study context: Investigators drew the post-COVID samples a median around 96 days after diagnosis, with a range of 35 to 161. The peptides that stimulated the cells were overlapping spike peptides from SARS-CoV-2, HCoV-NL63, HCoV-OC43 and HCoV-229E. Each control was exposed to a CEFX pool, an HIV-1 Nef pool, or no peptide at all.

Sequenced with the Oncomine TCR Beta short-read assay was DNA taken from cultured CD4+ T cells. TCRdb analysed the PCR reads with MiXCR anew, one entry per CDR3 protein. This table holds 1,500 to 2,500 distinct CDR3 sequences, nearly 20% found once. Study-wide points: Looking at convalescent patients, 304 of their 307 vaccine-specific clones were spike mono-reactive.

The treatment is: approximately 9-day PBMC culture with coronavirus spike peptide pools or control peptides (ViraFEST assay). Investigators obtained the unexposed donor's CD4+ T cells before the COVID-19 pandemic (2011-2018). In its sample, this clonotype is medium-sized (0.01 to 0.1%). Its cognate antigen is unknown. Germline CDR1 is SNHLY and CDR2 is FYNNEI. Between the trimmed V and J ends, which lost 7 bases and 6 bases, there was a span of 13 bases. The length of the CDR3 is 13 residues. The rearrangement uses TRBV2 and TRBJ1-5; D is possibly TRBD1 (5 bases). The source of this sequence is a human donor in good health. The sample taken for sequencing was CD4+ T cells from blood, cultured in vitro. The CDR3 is CASTAGTVQPQHF. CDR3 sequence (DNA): TGTGCCAGCACGGCAGGGACGGTTCAGCCCCAGCATTTT.